A selection of T cell receptor beta chains follows, all from one sample in a study of blood T cell repertoires in COVID-19. Assay: immunoSEQ multiplex PCR; the TCRdb copy retains only in-frame clones and omits some. Here the sample spans around 270,000 clones, over 80% being singletons. The sequenced sample was peripheral blood. These receptors were collected from a woman in her thirties or forties who had recovered from COVID-19. CDR3s include the opening cysteine and the closing phenylalanine or tryptophan. D genes are given only for firm matches. For some rows the clone size is stated as once, few or many, or as a class when expanded; others skip it.

j_call | d_call | clone_size | v_call | cdr3_aa | cdr3_nt
TRBJ2-1 | TRBD2 | - | TRBV28 | CASSTPGLAYNEQFF | TGTGCCAGCAGTACCCCGGGACTAGCCTATAATGAGCAGTTCTTC
TRBJ1-4 | - | - | TRBV7-2 | CASSYSGVNEKLFF | TGTGCCAGCAGCTACTCAGGGGTAAATGAAAAACTGTTTTTT
TRBJ1-6 | - | - | TRBV25-1 | CASSEYFPSGPGSPLHF | TGTGCCAGCAGTGAATATTTCCCCTCTGGACCGGGGTCACCCCTCCACTTT
TRBJ1-6 | TRBD1 | few | TRBV19 | CASSGQGRVSPLHF | TGTGCCAGTAGTGGACAGGGTCGCGTTTCACCCCTCCACTTT
TRBJ2-7 | TRBD1 | - | TRBV6-5 | CASDRGPLEQYF | TGTGCCTCGGACAGGGGGCCCCTCGAGCAGTACTTC
TRBJ1-5 | - | - | TRBV6-5 | CASPGDGGNQPQHF | TGTGCCAGCCCAGGGGACGGTGGCAATCAGCCCCAGCATTTT
TRBJ1-4 | - | - | TRBV2 | CASGREREKLFF | TGTGCCAGCGGCAGGGAACGCGAAAAACTGTTTTTT
TRBJ2-6 | - | - | TRBV5-1 | CASSLGGAGANVLTF | TGCGCCAGCAGCTTGGGCGGGGCCGGGGCCAACGTCCTGACTTTC
TRBJ2-1 | TRBD1 | - | TRBV2 | CASDGQGVYNEQFF | TGTGCCAGCGACGGACAGGGGGTCTACAATGAGCAGTTCTTC
TRBJ2-2 | TRBD2 | - | TRBV5-1 | CASSSGGQGPNTGELFF | TGCGCCAGCAGCTCGGGGGGGCAGGGACCGAACACCGGGGAGCTGTTTTTT
TRBJ1-5 | TRBD1 | - | TRBV7-9 | CASSLAMTGGDSNQPQHF | TGTGCCAGCAGCTTAGCGATGACAGGGGGCGATAGCAATCAGCCCCAGCATTTT
TRBJ2-7 | TRBD1 | - | TRBV6-5 | CASSSGTVAHYEQYF | TGTGCCAGCAGTTCTGGGACAGTGGCACACTACGAGCAGTACTTC
TRBJ1-5 | TRBD1 | - | TRBV12-3/TRBV12-4 | CASSRQGAQPQHF | TGTGCCAGCAGTAGACAGGGCGCTCAGCCCCAGCATTTT
TRBJ1-5 | - | few | TRBV2 | CASSPGGNQPQHF | TGTGCCAGCAGTCCAGGGGGCAATCAGCCCCAGCATTTT
TRBJ2-1 | TRBD2 | - | TRBV9 | CASSGPGLAGYQFF | TGTGCCAGCAGCGGACCGGGACTAGCGGGGTATCAGTTCTTC
TRBJ2-1 | - | - | TRBV3-1/TRBV3-2 | CASSQSDGGQFF | TGTGCCAGCAGCCAAAGTGACGGGGGACAGTTCTTC
TRBJ2-2 | - | - | TRBV7-2 | CASSFTRRAGELFF | TGTGCCAGCAGCTTCACTAGACGGGCCGGGGAGCTGTTTTTT
TRBJ2-1 | - | - | TRBV18 | CASSTGQYNEQFF | TGTGCCAGCTCAACGGGACAATACAATGAGCAGTTCTTC
TRBJ1-1 | TRBD1 | - | TRBV6-6 | CASSYGRGDTEAFF | TGTGCCAGCAGTTATGGCAGGGGGGACACTGAAGCTTTCTTT
TRBJ2-5 | - | - | TRBV5-1 | CATGPGSGQETQYF | TGCGCCACCGGCCCCGGTAGCGGCCAAGAGACCCAGTACTTC
TRBJ1-5 | - | few | TRBV5-5 | CASSLGPGNQPQHF | TGTGCCAGCAGCTTGGGGCCAGGCAATCAGCCCCAGCATTTT
TRBJ2-2 | - | few | TRBV14 | CASSQAGRFGELFF | TGTGCCAGCAGCCAAGCGGGGAGGTTCGGGGAGCTGTTTTTT
TRBJ1-1 | - | - | TRBV6-6 | CASRVSLVNTEAFF | TGTGCCAGCAGAGTCTCTTTAGTGAACACTGAAGCTTTCTTT
TRBJ2-3 | - | few | TRBV19 | CASSIGQAIDTQYF | TGTGCCAGTAGTATAGGACAGGCGATAGATACGCAGTATTTT
TRBJ2-1 | TRBD1 | - | TRBV4-1 | CASSQESGGLTYNEQFF | TGCGCCAGCAGCCAAGAGTCAGGGGGCTTGACCTACAATGAGCAGTTCTTC
TRBJ2-7 | - | - | TRBV2 | CASMRFGRGYEQYF | TGTGCCAGCATGAGATTCGGGCGGGGCTACGAGCAGTACTTC
TRBJ1-1 | TRBD1 | - | TRBV6-5 | CASSRQGANTEAFF | TGTGCCAGCAGCAGACAGGGGGCGAACACTGAAGCTTTCTTT
TRBJ2-7 | TRBD2 | - | TRBV5-1 | CASSSSTSGGILYEQYF | TGCGCCAGCAGCTCGAGTACTAGCGGGGGGATACTCTACGAGCAGTACTTC
TRBJ1-5 | - | - | TRBV6-5 | CASRGHGSNQPQHF | TGTGCCAGCCGAGGCCACGGGAGCAATCAGCCCCAGCATTTT
TRBJ1-4 | TRBD1 | - | TRBV7-9 | CASSPWGQGPGTNEKLFF | TGTGCCAGCAGCCCTTGGGGACAGGGTCCGGGAACTAATGAAAAACTGTTTTTT
TRBJ1-2 | - | - | TRBV5-1 | CASSLRTAKDITPSF | TGCGCCAGCAGCTTAAGGACAGCTAAAGACATCACGCCCTCCTTC
TRBJ2-7 | - | - | TRBV11-3 | CASSQQGLGSYEQYF | TGTGCCAGCAGCCAACAGGGCTTGGGCTCCTACGAGCAGTACTTC
TRBJ1-4 | TRBD1 | - | TRBV7-9 | CASSLEQTGYREKLFF | TGTGCCAGCAGCTTAGAACAGACAGGGTATCGGGAAAAACTGTTTTTT
TRBJ1-2 | TRBD1 | - | TRBV24-1 | CATSDSPQGASVNYGYTF | TGTGCCACCAGTGATTCCCCTCAGGGGGCGTCCGTTAACTATGGCTACACCTTC
TRBJ1-3 | - | - | TRBV2 | CASSPIIGAHTIYF | TGTGCCAGCAGCCCTATTATTGGGGCCCACACCATATATTTT
TRBJ1-3 | - | - | TRBV6-5 | CASSYADTRPGNTIYF | TGTGCCAGCAGTTACGCCGACACTCGCCCTGGAAACACCATATATTTT
TRBJ2-6 | - | - | TRBV9 | CASSLSGAGANVLTF | TGTGCCAGCAGCCTGTCAGGGGCCGGGGCCAACGTCCTGACTTTC
TRBJ2-3 | - | - | TRBV3-1/TRBV3-2 | CASSQVEGSLTDTQYF | TGTGCCAGCAGCCAAGTCGAGGGCAGCCTGACAGATACGCAGTATTTT
TRBJ1-1 | TRBD1 | - | TRBV6-5 | CASSPGQGADTEAFF | TGTGCCAGCAGTCCGGGACAGGGGGCGGACACTGAAGCTTTCTTT
TRBJ2-1 | TRBD1 | - | TRBV5-1 | CASSSEDRSSFGNEQFF | TGCGCCAGCAGCTCAGAGGACAGGTCCTCTTTTGGGAATGAGCAGTTCTTC
TRBJ1-4 | TRBD1 | - | TRBV7-2 | CASSPGGPREKLFF | TGTGCCAGCAGCCCAGGGGGTCCCCGCGAAAAACTGTTTTTT
TRBJ2-5 | - | - | TRBV5-1 | CASSFRVQETQYF | TGCGCCAGCAGCTTTAGAGTACAAGAGACCCAGTACTTC
TRBJ2-1 | - | - | TRBV11-2 | CASSLRGAYGEQFF | TGTGCCAGCAGCCTCCGTGGTGCCTACGGTGAGCAGTTCTTC